This TCR beta chain comes out of a study of identical twins. J was trimmed by 3 bases and V by 5 bases; bases with no gene match: 9. The CDR3 loop spans 16 amino acids. Germline V CDR1 and CDR2: SNHLY, FYNNEI. TCRdb used MiXCR to reprocess the 5' RACE reads, holding one entry per CDR3 protein. The sample lists fewer than 650,000 distinct CDR3 sequences, more than 9% seen once, with roughly 3% in the top ten. Turning to this clonotype: It is likely a read error, because the conserved phenylalanine at the end of the CDR3 is missing.

The data also belong to a second study, concerning yellow fever vaccine responses in identical twins.

Sequencing was performed on PBMCs. This clonotype originated in a woman between 18 and 29 years old in good health. The J gene is TRBJ2-7, the V gene TRBV2, with 11 bases lining up with TRBD2. The CDR3 spells CASSSSGTSGNYEQYL. DNA of the CDR3: TGTGCCAGCAGTTCCTCTGGGACTAGCGGAAACTACGAGCAGTACCTC.